This T cell receptor (beta chain) was identified during a study of cytomegalovirus exposure and HLA in healthy donors. Study background: Inside one of the first data releases sat about 85 million unique TCRs taken from HLA-typed donors. Findings and limits, study-wide: For most TCR beta V segments, an earlier analysis put the productive rate at about 90% or about 30% of the time. Analysis performed later showed TCR beta chains linked to HLA being more clonally expanded than equally common others.

Comments on this clone: Its antigen is currently unknown.

60 Vbeta and 13 Jbeta primers were used in PCR. TCRdb's table, derived via immunoSEQ multiplex PCR, lists solely in-frame clones and lacks some. This sample has 150,000 to 200,000 clones, with roughly 80% found just once. V was pared by 5 bases and J by 3 bases, with 4 bases of the junction left unmatched. The germline V gene has CDR1 MNHEY and CDR2 SVGAGI. The CDR3 is made up of 15 amino acids. The chain couples TRBV6-5 to TRBJ2-1; 10 nucleotides line up with TRBD2. The TCR was taken from a female donor in good health and CMV-seronegative. Sequenced: PBMCs. The CDR3 nucleotides read TGTGCCAGCAGTCGCCAGCGGGGGGGCTACAATGAGCAGTTCTTC. This gives the protein CASSRQRGGYNEQFF.